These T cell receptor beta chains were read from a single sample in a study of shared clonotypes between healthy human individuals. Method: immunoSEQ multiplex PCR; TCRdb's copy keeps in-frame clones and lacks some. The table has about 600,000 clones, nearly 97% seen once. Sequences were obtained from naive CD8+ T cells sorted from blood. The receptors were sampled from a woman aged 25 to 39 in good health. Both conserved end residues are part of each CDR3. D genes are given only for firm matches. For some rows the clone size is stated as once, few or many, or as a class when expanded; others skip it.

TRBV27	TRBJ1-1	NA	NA	CASSLAGDTEAFF	TGTGCCAGCAGTTTAGCAGGGGACACTGAAGCTTTCTTT
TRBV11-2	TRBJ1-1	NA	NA	CASSLVYVQGRDTEAFF	TGTGCCAGCAGCTTAGTATACGTTCAGGGCAGGGACACTGAAGCTTTCTTT
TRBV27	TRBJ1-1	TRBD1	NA	CASSASPGTGVWTEAFF	TGTGCCAGCAGTGCCAGCCCGGGGACAGGGGTTTGGACTGAAGCTTTCTTT
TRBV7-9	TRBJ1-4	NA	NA	CASGLHPRGDEKLFF	TGTGCCAGCGGCTTGCATCCAAGGGGTGATGAAAAACTGTTTTTT
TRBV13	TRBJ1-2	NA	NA	CASSLGLAGKMGYTF	TGTGCCAGCAGCTTAGGCCTTGCCGGGAAGATGGGCTACACCTTC
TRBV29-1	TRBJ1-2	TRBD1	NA	CSVRTGEGGGYTF	TGCAGCGTCCGGACAGGGGAGGGAGGTGGCTACACCTTC
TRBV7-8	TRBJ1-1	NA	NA	CASSRDWGAFF	TGTGCCAGCAGCCGGGATTGGGGAGCTTTCTTT
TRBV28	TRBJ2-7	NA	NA	CASSLGGDYEQYF	TGTGCCAGCAGCCTTGGCGGGGACTACGAGCAGTACTTC
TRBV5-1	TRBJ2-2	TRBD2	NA	CASSSSLAGGPDTGELFF	TGCGCCAGCAGCTCATCTCTAGCGGGAGGGCCCGACACCGGGGAGCTGTTTTTT
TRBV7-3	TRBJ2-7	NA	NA	CASSLGVSYEQYF	TGTGCCAGCAGCTTAGGGGTCTCCTACGAGCAGTACTTC
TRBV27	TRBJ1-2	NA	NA	CASSYRASIYGYTF	TGTGCCAGCAGTTACAGGGCCAGTATCTATGGCTACACCTTC
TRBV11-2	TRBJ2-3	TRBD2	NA	CASSLPPAGDSDTQYF	TGTGCCAGCAGCCTACCTCCCGCGGGGGACTCAGATACGCAGTATTTT
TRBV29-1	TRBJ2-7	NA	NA	CSVEGAGYEQYF	TGCAGCGTTGAGGGTGCCGGGTACGAGCAGTACTTC
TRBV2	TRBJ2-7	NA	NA	CASSPDARSYEQYF	TGTGCCAGCAGTCCTGACGCGCGCTCCTACGAGCAGTACTTC
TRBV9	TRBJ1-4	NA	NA	CASSVSGSEKLFF	TGTGCCAGCAGCGTATCGGGTTCTGAAAAACTGTTTTTT
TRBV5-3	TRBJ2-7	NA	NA	CARSFTHRAEQYF	TGTGCCAGAAGCTTTACACACAGGGCCGAGCAGTACTTC
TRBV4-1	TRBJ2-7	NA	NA	CASSQGPGTPYEQYF	TGCGCCAGCAGCCAAGGCCCCGGGACTCCCTACGAGCAGTACTTC
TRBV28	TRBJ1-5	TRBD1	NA	CASSFGRGLQPQHF	TGTGCCAGCAGTTTTGGCAGGGGGCTTCAGCCCCAGCATTTT
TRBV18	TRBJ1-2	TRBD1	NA	CASSPTGTDYGYTF	TGTGCCAGCTCACCAACCGGGACAGACTATGGCTACACCTTC
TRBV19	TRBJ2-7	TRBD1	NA	CASSTGQGAAYEQYF	TGTGCCAGTAGTACAGGACAGGGGGCAGCCTACGAGCAGTACTTC
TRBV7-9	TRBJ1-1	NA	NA	CASSYQGLNTEAFF	TGTGCCAGCTCGTATCAGGGGTTGAACACTGAAGCTTTCTTT
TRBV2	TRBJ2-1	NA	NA	CASSEEARYNEQFF	TGTGCCAGCAGTGAAGAGGCAAGATACAATGAGCAGTTCTTC
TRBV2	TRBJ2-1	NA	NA	CASRRFGSTDEQFF	TGTGCCAGCAGAAGGTTCGGGTCAACCGATGAGCAGTTCTTC
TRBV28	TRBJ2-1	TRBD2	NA	CASSFGQRLAVNEQFF	TGTGCCAGCAGTTTCGGCCAAAGACTAGCGGTTAATGAGCAGTTCTTC
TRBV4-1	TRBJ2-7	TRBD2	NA	CASSQQRPGLAGLAVYEQYF	TGCGCCAGCAGCCAGCAGCGACCGGGACTAGCGGGACTTGCGGTCTACGAGCAGTACTTC
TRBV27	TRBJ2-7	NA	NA	CASSSLQVGNYEQYF	TGTGCCAGCAGTTCATTACAGGTCGGAAACTACGAGCAGTACTTC
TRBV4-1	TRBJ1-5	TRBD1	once	CASSPGRQGEGQPQHF	TGCGCCAGCAGCCCTGGTCGGCAGGGGGAGGGTCAGCCCCAGCATTTT
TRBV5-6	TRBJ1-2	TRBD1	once	CASSLITGGYGYTF	TGTGCCAGCAGCTTGATAACAGGGGGCTATGGCTACACCTTC
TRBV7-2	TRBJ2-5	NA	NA	CASSLDGEETQYF	TGTGCCAGCAGCCTCGACGGGGAAGAGACCCAGTACTTC
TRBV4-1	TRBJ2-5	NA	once	CASSQGYLIEETQYF	TGCGCCAGCAGCCAAGGGTACCTTATAGAAGAGACCCAGTACTTC
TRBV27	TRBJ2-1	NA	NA	CASSTTASSYNEQFF	TGTGCCAGCAGCACGACAGCCAGCTCCTACAATGAGCAGTTCTTC
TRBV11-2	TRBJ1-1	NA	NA	CASSDLSGSSEAFF	TGTGCCAGCAGCGACCTTTCGGGGAGCTCTGAAGCTTTCTTT
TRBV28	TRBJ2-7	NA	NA	CASSLTVSYEQYF	TGTGCCAGCAGTTTGACAGTTTCCTACGAGCAGTACTTC
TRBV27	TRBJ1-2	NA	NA	CASSFGPDYGYTF	TGTGCCAGCAGTTTTGGCCCAGACTATGGCTACACCTTC
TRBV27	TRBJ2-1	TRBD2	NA	CASSWTSGRYEQFF	TGTGCCAGCTCCTGGACTAGCGGGAGATATGAGCAGTTCTTC
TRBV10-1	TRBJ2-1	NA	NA	CASSEGLLANEQFF	TGCGCCAGCAGTGAGGGGCTACTGGCCAATGAGCAGTTCTTC
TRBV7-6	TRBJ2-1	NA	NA	CASSSRGPNEQFF	TGTGCCAGCAGCTCCCGGGGTCCCAATGAGCAGTTCTTC
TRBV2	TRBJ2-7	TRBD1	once	CASSYRDRAYEQYF	TGTGCCAGCAGTTACCGGGACAGGGCGTACGAGCAGTACTTC
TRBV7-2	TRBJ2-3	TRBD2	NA	CASSLGLAGPTDTQYF	TGTGCCAGCAGCTTAGGACTAGCGGGGCCCACAGATACGCAGTATTTT
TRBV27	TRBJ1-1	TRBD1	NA	CASRPDRDTEAFF	TGTGCCAGCAGGCCGGACAGGGACACTGAAGCTTTCTTT
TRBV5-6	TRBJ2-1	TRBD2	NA	CASSLAGVVNNEQFF	TGTGCCAGCAGCTTAGCGGGAGTAGTAAACAATGAGCAGTTCTTC
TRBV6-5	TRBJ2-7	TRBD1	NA	CASSLPGQAFYEQYF	TGTGCCAGCAGTCTTCCGGGACAGGCATTCTACGAGCAGTACTTC
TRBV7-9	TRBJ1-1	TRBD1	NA	CASSEDVTGRAFF	TGTGCCAGCAGCGAAGACGTGACAGGGAGGGCTTTCTTT
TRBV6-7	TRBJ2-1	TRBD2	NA	CATDGTTQAGSYNEQFF	TGTGCCACCGACGGGACTACTCAAGCGGGCTCCTACAATGAGCAGTTCTTC
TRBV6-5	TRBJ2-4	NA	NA	CASSPDIAKNIQYF	TGTGCCAGCAGTCCGGACATAGCCAAAAACATTCAGTACTTC
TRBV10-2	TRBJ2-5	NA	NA	CASRGRETQYF	TGCGCCAGCAGGGGGCGGGAGACCCAGTACTTC
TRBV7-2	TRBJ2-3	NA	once	CASSFWRGTDTQYF	TGTGCCAGCAGCTTCTGGCGGGGCACAGATACGCAGTATTTT
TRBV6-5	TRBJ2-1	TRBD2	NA	CASSFIAGNYNEQFF	TGTGCCAGCAGTTTTATAGCGGGAAACTACAATGAGCAGTTCTTC
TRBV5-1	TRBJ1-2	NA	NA	CASSLVGGNNLYGYTF	TGCGCCAGCAGCTTGGTTGGGGGGAATAACCTCTATGGCTACACCTTC
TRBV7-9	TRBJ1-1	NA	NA	CASSLDIGGSRPEAFF	TGTGCCAGCAGCTTAGACATTGGGGGCTCACGTCCCGAAGCTTTCTTT
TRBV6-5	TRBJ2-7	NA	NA	CASSYHPLYEQYF	TGTGCCAGCAGTTACCATCCCCTCTACGAGCAGTACTTC
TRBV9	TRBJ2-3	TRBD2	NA	CASNPSGSTDTQYF	TGTGCCAGCAACCCTAGCGGGAGCACAGATACGCAGTATTTT